A single sample is the source of the 7 T cell receptor beta chains below, sequenced in a study of blood T cell repertoires in COVID-19 (dated by TCRdb to 2019 to 2021). Library method: the immunoSEQ multiplex PCR assay. Held by TCRdb, this immuneACCESS table contains in-frame sequences only and omits some clones. Under half of the omission traces to an unresolved V gene where checked; the cause of the rest is unknown. The sample contains over 40,000 clones, around four fifths of them found a single time. 11% to 15% of the sample lies in the top ten. The sequencing input was peripheral blood. Receptors originate from a human donor in a cohort sampled during active COVID-19.

Written as DNA, the CDR3 is TGTGCCAGCAGTTACAGCGGCGAACGTGCAGATACGCAGTATTTT. It codes for CASSYSGERADTQYF. The chain employs TRBV6-5 and TRBJ2-3; the D gene is possibly TRBD2 (5 bases). Trimming took off 2 bases at V and 4 bases at J, with 13 bases between the two ends. Looked up from germline, CDR1 is MNHEY and CDR2 is SVGAGI. This CDR3 comprises 15 residues.

The chain joins TRBV28 to TRBJ1-2, with 9 bases fitting TRBD1. The CDR3 runs to 14 residues. Germline assignment: CDR1 MDHEN and CDR2 SYDVKM. V was pared by 10 bases and J by 6 bases, with 12 bases of the junction left unmatched. CDR3 sequence reads: CAIREPGQGDGYTF. The CDR3 bases are TGTGCCATCAGGGAACCGGGACAGGGCGATGGCTACACCTTC.

The CDR3 spells CASSPGWGEQFF. Here the CDR3 DNA reads TGTGCCAGCAGTCCGGGGTGGGGTGAGCAGTTCTTC. V gene TRBV2 combines with J gene TRBJ2-1, with TRBD2 as a possible D gene (5 bases). This CDR3 has 12 amino acids. Trimming stripped 5 bases from V and 9 bases from J, with 11 bases between. Germline values: CDR1 SNHLY, CDR2 FYNNEI.

V and J are TRBV29-1 and TRBJ1-1; no firm D call. The germline V gene encodes CDR1 SQVTM and CDR2 ANQGSEA. Trimming removed 6 bases from V and 4 bases from J, with 15 bases in between. CDR3 size: 13 residues. The CDR3, as DNA: TGCAGCGTCCTCAAGGTGGAGGGCACTGAAGCTTTCTTT. Translating it yields CSVLKVEGTEAFF.

The chain has TRBV18 and TRBJ2-7; TRBD1 matches 7 bases. Germline lookup yields CDR1 KGHSH and CDR2 LQKENI. The CDR3 has 15 residues. After removal of 3 bases from V and 3 bases from J, the junction contained 8 bases not matched to a gene. CDR3 sequence: CASSPNPGTDYEQYF. The CDR3 coding sequence is TGTGCCAGCTCACCCAATCCCGGGACAGACTACGAGCAGTACTTC.

The chain carries TRBV5-8 and TRBJ1-5; D remains ambiguous. V dropped 7 bases and J dropped 6 bases, with 11 bases sitting between them. CDR3 size: 12 residues. CDR1 and CDR2 (germline): SGHTS, YDEGEE. The CDR3 DNA is TGTGCCAGCGTTGTTGGCCTTCAGCCCCAGCATTTT. Translating it yields CASVVGLQPQHF.

This clone was observed once. The chain uses TRBV29-1 and TRBJ2-7; D possibly corresponds to TRBD2 (6 bases). The CDR3 loop spans 13 amino acids. The V and J ends lost 7 bases and 6 bases respectively, with 19 bases between them. Germline V lookup: CDR1 SQVTM, CDR2 ANQGSEA. The CDR3 loop is CSDWGVRVSEQYF. CDR3 DNA sequence: TGCAGCGATTGGGGGGTAAGAGTTTCCGAGCAGTACTTC.